Listed below are T cell receptor beta chains from one sample, sequenced in a study of cytomegalovirus exposure and HLA in healthy donors. TCRdb's table, derived via immunoSEQ multiplex PCR, lists solely in-frame clones and lacks some. The table lists about 160,000 clones, 65% to 90% of them singletons. The sequenced sample consisted of PBMCs. Receptors were obtained from a man in his fifties or sixties in good health and CMV-seropositive. Each CDR3 is given with its conserved first and last residue. The D gene is left open where the match is weak. Clone sizes are given selectively: once, few, many, or a class where the clone is expanded.

CDR3nt: TGTGCCATCAGTGAGCCTACAGGGGGCCTCTCCTACGAGCAGTACTTC
CDR3aa: CAISEPTGGLSYEQYF
j_gene: TRBJ2-7
abundance: .
v_gene: TRBV10-3
d_gene: TRBD1

CDR3nt: TGTGCCAGCACCGTATCTAGCGGGAGTGACTACGAGCAGTACTTC
CDR3aa: CASTVSSGSDYEQYF
j_gene: TRBJ2-7
abundance: once
v_gene: TRBV6-5
d_gene: TRBD2

CDR3nt: TGTGCCAGCAGCCAAGAGTCAGGGCCAGTCTATGGCTACACCTTC
CDR3aa: CASSQESGPVYGYTF
j_gene: TRBJ1-2
abundance: .
v_gene: TRBV4-2
d_gene: .

CDR3nt: TGCAGCGCCGGGGGGCAAAAGACCCAGTACTTC
CDR3aa: CSAGGQKTQYF
j_gene: TRBJ2-5
abundance: .
v_gene: TRBV29-1
d_gene: .

CDR3nt: TGTGCCACCAGCCCAGTCAGGGGGAGGTATGGCTACACCTTC
CDR3aa: CATSPVRGRYGYTF
j_gene: TRBJ1-2
abundance: .
v_gene: TRBV15
d_gene: TRBD1

CDR3nt: TGTGCCAGCAACCCTAGCGGGGGTAATACGCAGTATTTT
CDR3aa: CASNPSGGNTQYF
j_gene: TRBJ2-3
abundance: .
v_gene: TRBV7-2
d_gene: TRBD2

CDR3nt: TGTGCCAGCAGAGGAGAACCGGGACTAGCGGGACTCTACGAGCAGTACTTC
CDR3aa: CASRGEPGLAGLYEQYF
j_gene: TRBJ2-7
abundance: .
v_gene: TRBV28
d_gene: TRBD2

CDR3nt: TGCAGCGTTCGGAGTTTTAGAACTTCCACAGATACGCAGTATTTT
CDR3aa: CSVRSFRTSTDTQYF
j_gene: TRBJ2-3
abundance: .
v_gene: TRBV29-1
d_gene: .

CDR3nt: TGTGCCAGTAGTATGTGGCAGGGGGCTTACGAGCAGTACTTC
CDR3aa: CASSMWQGAYEQYF
j_gene: TRBJ2-7
abundance: .
v_gene: TRBV19
d_gene: TRBD1

CDR3nt: TGTGCCAGCAGCGTGCAGGGAGGTGAAAAACTGTTTTTT
CDR3aa: CASSVQGGEKLFF
j_gene: TRBJ1-4
abundance: .
v_gene: TRBV9
d_gene: .

CDR3nt: TGTGCCAGCAGCTTATCTGGGTCCAGGGCCCTCCACTTT
CDR3aa: CASSLSGSRALHF
j_gene: TRBJ1-6
abundance: .
v_gene: TRBV5-4
d_gene: .

CDR3nt: TGCGCCAGCAGCTTTGCCATCGGGACAGACTATGGCTACACCTTC
CDR3aa: CASSFAIGTDYGYTF
j_gene: TRBJ1-2
abundance: .
v_gene: TRBV5-1
d_gene: TRBD1

CDR3nt: TGTGCCACCAGCAGAGACGGTTCCCAGTACTTC
CDR3aa: CATSRDGSQYF
j_gene: TRBJ2-5
abundance: .
v_gene: TRBV15
d_gene: .

CDR3nt: TGTGCCATCAGAGGGGAGGAGATCGAGCAGTACTTC
CDR3aa: CAIRGEEIEQYF
j_gene: TRBJ2-7
abundance: .
v_gene: TRBV10-3
d_gene: .

CDR3nt: TGTGCCAGCTCACCACCTTCCCAGTCCTCCTACGAGCAGTACTTC
CDR3aa: CASSPPSQSSYEQYF
j_gene: TRBJ2-7
abundance: .
v_gene: TRBV18
d_gene: .

CDR3nt: TGTGCCAGCAGCGTAGCCTCCCAGCCGGGACAGGGAGCCTACGAGCAGTACTTC
CDR3aa: CASSVASQPGQGAYEQYF
j_gene: TRBJ2-7
abundance: .
v_gene: TRBV9
d_gene: TRBD1

CDR3nt: TGTGCCAGCAGCGTCCTAGCGGACCCCCGTAATGAGCAGTTCTTC
CDR3aa: CASSVLADPRNEQFF
j_gene: TRBJ2-1
abundance: .
v_gene: TRBV7-3
d_gene: TRBD2

CDR3nt: TGCGCCAGCAGCTTGGAATCCACGGACTATGGCTACACCTTC
CDR3aa: CASSLESTDYGYTF
j_gene: TRBJ1-2
abundance: .
v_gene: TRBV5-1
d_gene: .

CDR3nt: TGTGCCTGGAGTGTATACGACAGGAATCAGCCCCAGCATTTT
CDR3aa: CAWSVYDRNQPQHF
j_gene: TRBJ1-5
abundance: .
v_gene: TRBV30
d_gene: .

CDR3nt: TGTGCTAGCAGCCTGGGGACAGACGGGGTAGAGACCCAGTACTTC
CDR3aa: CASSLGTDGVETQYF
j_gene: TRBJ2-5
abundance: .
v_gene: TRBV7-7
d_gene: TRBD1

CDR3nt: TGTGCCAGCAGTGAAGCTGGGGGGGCGGAAGCTTTCTTT
CDR3aa: CASSEAGGAEAFF
j_gene: TRBJ1-1
abundance: .
v_gene: TRBV2
d_gene: .

CDR3nt: TGTGCCAGCAGCTCAGACCTTACAGGGATGAGGAGCAATCAGCCCCAGCATTTT
CDR3aa: CASSSDLTGMRSNQPQHF
j_gene: TRBJ1-5
abundance: .
v_gene: TRBV7-4
d_gene: .

CDR3nt: TGTGCCGGGAGGGACAGGCCAAATTCACCCCTCCACTTT
CDR3aa: CAGRDRPNSPLHF
j_gene: TRBJ1-6
abundance: .
v_gene: TRBV30
d_gene: TRBD1

CDR3nt: TGTGCCAGCAGCTTAACGTCCGCGGGGGCGGGGGGACCCGGGGAGCTGTTTTTT
CDR3aa: CASSLTSAGAGGPGELFF
j_gene: TRBJ2-2
abundance: .
v_gene: TRBV7-3
d_gene: TRBD2

CDR3nt: TGTGCCAGCAGCCCTACTTTAGGCGGGGGCTCTGGGGCCAACGGCCTGACTTTC
CDR3aa: CASSPTLGGGSGANGLTF
j_gene: TRBJ2-6
abundance: .
v_gene: TRBV7-3
d_gene: .

CDR3nt: TGTGCCAGCAGCCAACAAGCCTACAATGAGCAGTTCTTC
CDR3aa: CASSQQAYNEQFF
j_gene: TRBJ2-1
abundance: once
v_gene: TRBV9
d_gene: .

CDR3nt: TGTGCCACCTGTCCTGTTACTAATGAAAAACTGTTTTTT
CDR3aa: CATCPVTNEKLFF
j_gene: TRBJ1-4
abundance: .
v_gene: TRBV10-3
d_gene: .

CDR3nt: TGTGCCAGCAGCTTGCGACAGGGTGGTCGTCAAGAGACCCAGTACTTC
CDR3aa: CASSLRQGGRQETQYF
j_gene: TRBJ2-5
abundance: .
v_gene: TRBV5-4
d_gene: TRBD1

CDR3nt: TGTTCCAGCAGCTCATACGACACTCCGAGCACTGAAGCTTTCTTT
CDR3aa: CSSSSYDTPSTEAFF
j_gene: TRBJ1-1
abundance: .
v_gene: TRBV7-9
d_gene: .

CDR3nt: TGCGCCAGCAGTGAGTCGGGCGCGCCCACCTCCTACGAGCAGTACTTC
CDR3aa: CASSESGAPTSYEQYF
j_gene: TRBJ2-7
abundance: once
v_gene: TRBV10-1
d_gene: .

CDR3nt: TGCGCCAGCAGCTTTGGACAGGGGAACACTGAAGCTTTCTTT
CDR3aa: CASSFGQGNTEAFF
j_gene: TRBJ1-1
abundance: .
v_gene: TRBV4-1
d_gene: TRBD1

CDR3nt: TGTGCCAGCAGCTTAGTTTATGAGGACTACGAGCAGTACTTC
CDR3aa: CASSLVYEDYEQYF
j_gene: TRBJ2-7
abundance: .
v_gene: TRBV7-8
d_gene: .

CDR3nt: TGTGCCAGCACCGAGAGGCAAACGTACCAAGAGACCCAGTACTTC
CDR3aa: CASTERQTYQETQYF
j_gene: TRBJ2-5
abundance: .
v_gene: TRBV28
d_gene: .

CDR3nt: TGTGCCAGTAGCGCCGGGACAGGGATGTTCGATGAGCAGTTCTTC
CDR3aa: CASSAGTGMFDEQFF
j_gene: TRBJ2-1
abundance: .
v_gene: TRBV19
d_gene: TRBD1

CDR3nt: TGTGCCAGCAGCTTAATAACAGGGGGAAGCAGAGAAGCTTTCTTT
CDR3aa: CASSLITGGSREAFF
j_gene: TRBJ1-1
abundance: .
v_gene: TRBV7-2
d_gene: TRBD1

CDR3nt: TGTGCCAGCAGCTTGCAGGGCTACGAGCAGTACTTC
CDR3aa: CASSLQGYEQYF
j_gene: TRBJ2-7
abundance: .
v_gene: TRBV7-9
d_gene: .

CDR3nt: TGTGCCAGCAGTTACTCAGTGGGGGGACCAAAACTGTTTTTT
CDR3aa: CASSYSVGGPKLFF
j_gene: TRBJ1-4
abundance: .
v_gene: TRBV6-5
d_gene: .

CDR3nt: TGTGCCATCAGCCGGACCGGGACAGGAGAATCACCCCTCCACTTT
CDR3aa: CAISRTGTGESPLHF
j_gene: TRBJ1-6
abundance: .
v_gene: TRBV10-3
d_gene: TRBD1

CDR3nt: TGTGCCACCAGCAGGGAATGGGGGGGACCTCATAACGGCTACACCTTC
CDR3aa: CATSREWGGPHNGYTF
j_gene: TRBJ1-2
abundance: .
v_gene: TRBV15
d_gene: .

CDR3nt: TGTGCCAGTAGGGACAGAGGAACTAACTATGGCTACACCTTC
CDR3aa: CASRDRGTNYGYTF
j_gene: TRBJ1-2
abundance: .
v_gene: TRBV19
d_gene: .

CDR3nt: TGTGCCAGCAGGGAGGGACAGACGAGAATCGATGGCTACACCTTC
CDR3aa: CASREGQTRIDGYTF
j_gene: TRBJ1-2
abundance: .
v_gene: TRBV13
d_gene: TRBD1

CDR3nt: TGTGCCAGCAGGGAGGACAGGGCCCCCTTCTCCTACGAGCAGTACTTC
CDR3aa: CASREDRAPFSYEQYF
j_gene: TRBJ2-7
abundance: .
v_gene: TRBV28
d_gene: TRBD1

CDR3nt: TGTGCCAGCAGTAAACAGGGTACCGATGGCTACACCTTC
CDR3aa: CASSKQGTDGYTF
j_gene: TRBJ1-2
abundance: .
v_gene: TRBV6-1
d_gene: .

CDR3nt: TGCGCCAGCAGCCCCGGGACTAGCGGGAGGTACGAGCAGTACTTC
CDR3aa: CASSPGTSGRYEQYF
j_gene: TRBJ2-7
abundance: .
v_gene: TRBV5-1
d_gene: TRBD2

CDR3nt: TGTGCCAGCAGCTTATCCCCCGATTACGAGCAGTACTTC
CDR3aa: CASSLSPDYEQYF
j_gene: TRBJ2-7
abundance: once
v_gene: TRBV7-3
d_gene: .